What follows is one TCR beta chain and its context. Its antigen is not identified. This table comes from immunoSEQ multiplex PCR, and its TCRdb copy is limited to in-frame clones, with some not included. Of 150,000 to 200,000 clones detected, more than 75% appear once; the ten largest clones hold less than 9%. The source of the sample is a study of cytomegalovirus exposure and HLA in healthy donors. Study observations and caveats: Many donors carried some public TCRs, although rarity characterized most TCR sequences.

The validation cohort, a group of over a hundred subjects, included the donors and was separate from the roughly 670-subject first cohort. The germline V gene has CDR1 GTSNPN and CDR2 SVGIG (reference sequence). V gave up 0 bases and J gave up 3 bases, with 12 bases separating them. This CDR3 region has 15 residues. The TCR sequence derives from a man aged 18 to 29 in good health and CMV-seropositive. Input material: PBMCs. The chain uses TRBV30 and TRBJ2-1; weak D call: TRBD2 (6 bases). The CDR3 here is CAWSVSRGNYNEQFF. The CDR3 DNA reads TGTGCCTGGAGTGTAAGCCGGGGGAACTACAATGAGCAGTTCTTC.